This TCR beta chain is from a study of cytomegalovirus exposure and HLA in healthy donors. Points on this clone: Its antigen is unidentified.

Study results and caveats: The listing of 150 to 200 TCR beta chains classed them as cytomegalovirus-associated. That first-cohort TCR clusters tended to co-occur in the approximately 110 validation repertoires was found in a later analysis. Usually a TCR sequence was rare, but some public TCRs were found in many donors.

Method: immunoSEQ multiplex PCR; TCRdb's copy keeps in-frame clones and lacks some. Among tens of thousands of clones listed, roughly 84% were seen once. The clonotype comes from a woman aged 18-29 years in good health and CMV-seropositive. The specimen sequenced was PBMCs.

The CDR3 protein is CASTRGWSQPQHF. The CDR3, as DNA: TGTGCCAGCACCCGAGGGTGGAGTCAGCCCCAGCATTTT. The J gene is TRBJ1-5, the V gene TRBV6-5; no clear D. The germline V gene has CDR1 MNHEY and CDR2 SVGAGI. The CDR3 covers 13 residues. Trimming pared 7 bases from V and 6 bases from J, leaving 13 bases between.